This TCR beta chain was captured in a study of T cells in Graves' hyperthyroidism and ophthalmopathy. Points from the study as a whole: Blood samples included most of the expanded thyroid clonotypes exceeding 0.001.

Researchers amplified the TCR beta CDR3 regions from RNA transcripts. During a first-round RT-PCR of the TCR CDR3, the HTBI primer set was used. TCRdb fed the multiplex PCR reads into MiXCR, producing one record per CDR3 protein. The sample contains 500,000 or so distinct CDR3 sequences, approximately 16% of which appear only once. This clonotype showed up many times. Its antigen remains unidentified. Lactation, pregnancy, other autoimmune disease or uncontrolled infection led to exclusion of patients. Sample: blood. The sequence was obtained from a young woman with Graves' ophthalmopathy.

CDR3 nucleotide sequence: TGTGCCAGCAGTTACTTAGGACTAGCGGGAAATGAGCAGTTCTTC. Translating gives CASSYLGLAGNEQFF. V and J are TRBV6-2 or TRBV6-3 and TRBJ2-1; 12 nucleotides agree with TRBD2. Unmatched junction bases numbered 2, after V lost 1 base and J lost 7 bases. CDR1 is MNHEY and CDR2 is SVGEGT in the germline V gene. The CDR3 is 15 residues long.